This entry lists 14 T cell receptor beta chains sequenced from one sample in a study of cytomegalovirus exposure and HLA in healthy donors (dated by TCRdb to about 2017). Receptors were amplified or captured by the immunoSEQ multiplex PCR assay. TCRdb stores this immuneACCESS table with in-frame sequences only. Part of the clones is absent; in the studies checked, under half of the shortfall reflects unresolved V genes, and no reason is known for the rest. Within this sample are around 250,000 clones, with roughly 89% of them counted one time only. The top ten clonotypes cover 0.37% of the sample. Sequencing input: PBMCs. The receptors were sampled from a woman between 18 and 29 years old in good health and CMV-seronegative.

The rearrangement joins TRBV11-2 to TRBJ2-3; the match to TRBD2 covers 7 bases. After removal of 0 bases from V and 2 bases from J, the junction contained 17 bases not matched to a gene. The germline V gene encodes CDR1 SGHAT and CDR2 FQNNGV. This CDR3 has 20 residues. The CDR3, as DNA: TGTGCCAGCAGCTTAGATAGGGGACTATCGGGGGAGACACACACAGATACGCAGTATTTT. Amino acids: CASSLDRGLSGETHTDTQYF.

The CDR3 DNA follows: TGTGCCAGCGCGGGAGGGTATGGCTACACCTTC. This codes for CASAGGYGYTF. V usage is TRBV6-1 and J usage is TRBJ1-2; D unclear. The V gene's germline CDR1 is MNHNS and CDR2 SASEGT. V was pared by 8 bases and J by 5 bases, with 9 bases between. CDR3 length: 11 amino acids.

This clone showed up just once. The V gene is TRBV5-4, the J gene TRBJ1-1; 11 nucleotides agree with TRBD1. The germline V gene encodes CDR1 SGHNT and CDR2 YYREEE (reference sequence). V gave up 4 bases and J gave up 4 bases; unmatched junction bases: 6. This CDR3 is built from 15 residues. The DNA of the CDR3 is TGTGCCAGCAGCATAGGGACAGGGGGGTCCACTGAAGCTTTCTTT. Protein: CASSIGTGGSTEAFF. The whole variable domain, filled in from reference TRBV5-4 and TRBJ1-1, reads ETGVTQSPTHLIKTRGQQVTLRCSSQSGHNTVSWYQQALGQGPQFIFQYYREEENGRGNFPPRFSGLQFPNYSSELNVNALELDDSALYLCASSIGTGGSTEAFFGQGTRLTVV.

The J gene is TRBJ1-2, the V gene TRBV15, with D uncertain. Trimming stripped 0 bases from V and 6 bases from J, with 11 bases between. The germline gives CDR1 LNHNV, CDR2 YYDKDF (reference sequence). The length of the CDR3 is 14 residues. Here the CDR3 DNA reads TGTGCCACCAGCAGAGATAGGGAGGCGGATGGCTACACCTTC. It yields the protein CATSRDREADGYTF.

CDR3 amino acids: CASRRQGEYTGELFF. The CDR3 bases are TGTGCCAGCAGACGACAGGGGGAATACACCGGGGAGCTGTTTTTT. This chain uses TRBV7-9 with TRBJ2-2; 9 nucleotides match TRBD1. V gave up 6 bases and J gave up 3 bases; unmatched junction bases: 5. Per germline, CDR1 SEHNR and CDR2 FQNEAQ (reference sequence). This CDR3 spans 15 amino acids. The full variable domain, rest sourced from reference TRBV7-9 and TRBJ2-2, is DTGVSQNPRHKITKRGQNVTFRCDPISEHNRLYWYRQTLGQGPEFLTYFQNEAQLEKSRLLSDRFSAERPKGSFSTLEIQRTEQGDSAMYLCASRRQGEYTGELFFGEGSRLTVL.

The chain is built from TRBV6-4 and TRBJ2-3; 10 bases agree with TRBD2. CDR1 and CDR2 (germline): MRHNA, SNTAGT. CDR3 length: 16 amino acids. J gave up 2 bases and V 4 bases, and 6 bases lay outside the gene matches. In DNA, the CDR3 is TGTGCCAGCAGTGTATTAGCGGGGGGCTCCACAGATACGCAGTATTTT. Amino acid sequence: CASSVLAGGSTDTQYF.

This rearrangement joins TRBV7-9 to TRBJ1-2, with 8 bases identical to TRBD1. V was clipped by 1 base and J by 6 bases; unmatched bases: 7. Germline CDR1 reads SEHNR; CDR2 reads FQNEAQ (reference sequence). The CDR3 is made up of 15 amino acids. Here the CDR3 reads CASSLGTGYSDGYTF. CDR3 DNA sequence: TGTGCCAGCAGCTTAGGGACAGGGTATAGCGATGGCTACACCTTC.

The V gene is TRBV5-6, the J gene TRBJ2-7; 7 bases are a match to TRBD1. With 2 bases clipped from V and 0 bases from J, the junction kept 2 bases outside the gene matches. CDR1 and CDR2 from the germline V gene are SGHDT and YYEEEE. The CDR3 has 14 amino acids. CDR3 DNA sequence: TGTGCCAGCAGCTTTGGGACAGTCTCCTACGAGCAGTACTTC. It is translated as CASSFGTVSYEQYF.

V is TRBV27 and J is TRBJ2-1; 7 nucleotides align to TRBD1. The CDR3 has 16 residues. The V segment lost 3 bases and the J segment 5 bases; nucleotides outside the gene matches: 10. In germline, CDR1 is MNHEY, CDR2 SMNVEV (reference sequence). The CDR3 nucleotides are TGTGCCAGCAGTTTCGTATTGGGACAGTCCCACAATGAGCAGTTCTTC. Amino acid sequence: CASSFVLGQSHNEQFF.

The chain links TRBV5-1 to TRBJ1-2; possible D gene TRBD1, 6 bases. The CDR3 loop spans 14 amino acids. Per the germline V gene, CDR1 is SGHRS and CDR2 is YFSETQ. Trimming cost V 0 bases and J 6 bases, with 12 bases left between them. CDR3 sequence (DNA): TGCGCCAGCAGCTTGGAACGGGGGGCGGATGGCTACACCTTC. It specifies CASSLERGADGYTF.

This chain links TRBV7-9 with TRBJ2-3, with 7 nucleotides matching TRBD2. The germline V gene has CDR1 SEHNR and CDR2 FQNEAQ (reference sequence). V lost 5 bases to trimming and J lost 4 bases; unmatched junction nucleotides: 6. CDR3 length equals 14 residues. This CDR3 is CASSPREVADTQYF. The CDR3 DNA sequence: TGTGCCAGCAGCCCACGGGAGGTGGCAGATACGCAGTATTTT.

The rearrangement uses TRBV29-1 and TRBJ1-1, with TRBD1 matching 7 bases. The germline gives CDR1 SQVTM, CDR2 ANQGSEA. Germline trimming cut 7 bases from V and 5 bases from J; bases unmatched to any gene: 13. There are 14 residues in the CDR3. The chain's CDR3 is CSATGVQGLTEAFF. The CDR3 DNA follows: TGCAGCGCGACCGGTGTACAGGGGTTAACTGAAGCTTTCTTT.

The V gene is TRBV28, the J gene TRBJ1-4, with 7 positions matching TRBD1. Germline CDR1 reads MDHEN; CDR2 reads SYDVKM. J lost 3 bases, V lost 2 bases, and 3 bases had no gene match. The CDR3 loop spans 15 amino acids. The CDR3 DNA reads as TGTGCCAGCAGTTTAAGGGACAGTCCTAATGAAAAACTGTTTTTT. Its translation: CASSLRDSPNEKLFF.

The rearrangement joins TRBV28 to TRBJ2-7, with 10 bases identical to TRBD1. CDR1 and CDR2 (germline): MDHEN, SYDVKM. V lost 5 bases and J lost 2; bases outside the gene matches: 6. This CDR3 comprises 15 residues. In nucleotides, the CDR3 is TGTGCCAGCAGTCCAGCTGGACAGGGGGCCTACGAGCAGTACGTC. Translation: CASSPAGQGAYEQYV.